The 27 T cell receptor beta chains presented below share a single source sample, sequenced in a study of Ad26.COV2.S vaccination and SARS-CoV-2 variants. The treatment here: about 20 received Ad26.COV2.S at low or high dose, single or two shots; about five received placebo; per-sample allocation not given. Day 63 following the first vaccine or placebo injection was when the samples were taken. The method was immunoSEQ multiplex PCR; TCRdb's version includes in-frame clones alone and lacks a portion of them. The table shows approximately 350,000 clones, with roughly 91% occurring only once. Sample: peripheral blood, taken in a trial of Ad26.COV2.S vaccine versus placebo. The receptors were gathered from a person aged 18 to 59 who received the Ad26.COV2.S COVID-19 vaccine or a placebo.

The rearrangement joins TRBV30 to TRBJ1-3; the D is unclear. Germline CDR1 and CDR2: GTSNPN and SVGIG (reference sequence). The CDR3 is 16 residues long. The ends were cut back, 0 bases at V and 0 bases at J, with 12 bases in the middle. The CDR3 DNA follows: TGTGCCTGGAGTGTACGATACGGGAGCTCTGGAAACACCATATATTTT. Translating it yields CAWSVRYGSSGNTIYF.

This clone was recorded only once. This chain links TRBV11-3 with TRBJ2-1, with TRBD2 matching over 8 bases. The length of the CDR3 is 13 residues. Germline V gene data show CDR1 as SGHNT and CDR2 as YENEEA. V trimming: 2 bases; J trimming: 7 bases; junction bases outside the gene matches: 1. The CDR3 DNA reads TGTGCCAGCAGCTTATCTAGCGGGAATGAGCAGTTCTTC. Translated: CASSLSSGNEQFF. Full variable domain (remainder filled in from reference TRBV11-3 and TRBJ2-1): EAGVVQSPRYKIIEKKQPVAFWCNPISGHNTLYWYLQNLGQGPELLIRYENEEAVDDSQLPKDRFSAERLKGVDSTLKIQPAELGDSAVYLCASSLSSGNEQFFGPGTRLTVL.

The J gene is TRBJ1-2, the V gene TRBV25-1; D possibly corresponds to TRBD1 (5 bases). V lost 3 bases, J lost 6 bases, and 17 bases lay in between. The CDR3 totals 15 residues. CDR1 and CDR2 from the germline V gene are MGHDK and SYGVNS. The DNA of the CDR3 is TGTGCCAGCAGTGACAGGGACTTCCTCATCCATGGCTACACCTTC. Translation gives CASSDRDFLIHGYTF.

V gene TRBV18 combines with J gene TRBJ2-1; D is uncertain. The CDR3 has 15 amino acids. Germline lookup yields CDR1 KGHSH and CDR2 LQKENI. Deletions cut 0 bases from V and 4 bases from J, with 10 bases between. The CDR3 loop is CASSPPLERYNEQFF. CDR3 bases: TGTGCCAGCTCACCACCGCTCGAGCGATACAATGAGCAGTTCTTC.

The chain has TRBV27 and TRBJ1-2; D call uncertain. This CDR3 has 14 amino acids. CDR1 and CDR2 (germline): MNHEY, SMNVEV (reference sequence). The V end was cut by 5 bases, the J end by 5 bases, with 15 bases between. CDR3 in amino acids: CASSPDHRRYGYTF. As DNA, the CDR3 is TGTGCCAGCAGTCCGGATCATCGTAGGTATGGCTACACCTTC.

This clone occurred a few times. The gene calls are TRBV6-2 or TRBV6-3 and TRBJ1-1, with 7 bases fitting TRBD1. This CDR3 spans 14 amino acids. With 6 bases clipped from V and 1 base from J, the junction kept 5 bases outside the gene matches. Per the germline V gene, CDR1 is MNHEY and CDR2 is SVGEGT. CDR3 protein: CASSPRGGNTEAFF. CDR3 in DNA: TGTGCCAGCAGCCCCAGGGGGGGGAACACTGAAGCTTTCTTT.

The chain uses TRBV7-9 and TRBJ2-7, with a weak D call TRBD1 (6 bases). Germline V gene sequence: CDR1 SEHNR, CDR2 FQNEAQ (reference sequence). V lost 5 bases to trimming and J lost 3 bases, with 20 bases between them. CDR3 size: 16 residues. In nucleotides, the CDR3 is TGTGCCAGCAGCACCGTGACAGGTTCGGGGTTCTACGAGCAGTACTTC. Its translation: CASSTVTGSGFYEQYF.

The V and J genes are TRBV5-4 and TRBJ2-3, with TRBD2 matching over 13 bases. The CDR3 extends over 16 amino acids. Losses at the gene ends were 3 bases for V and 5 bases for J; bases not matched to a gene: 6. CDR1 SGHNT and CDR2 YYREEE come from the germline V gene (reference sequence). The CDR3 region is CASSSGTSGDLDTQYF. In DNA form, the CDR3 reads TGTGCCAGCAGCTCCGGGACTAGCGGGGACCTAGATACGCAGTATTTT.

The chain joins TRBV18 to TRBJ1-1; the match to TRBD1 covers 9 bases. V gave up 4 bases and J gave up 5 bases; unmatched junction bases: 11. The CDR3 runs to 16 residues. The V gene's germline CDR1 is KGHSH and CDR2 LQKENI. CDR3 in amino acids: CASSRPGQGGKTEAFF. The CDR3 DNA is TGTGCCAGCTCACGTCCGGGACAGGGAGGTAAAACTGAAGCTTTCTTT. Based on the CDR3 plus reference TRBV18 and TRBJ1-1, the full variable domain is NAGVMQNPRHLVRRRGQEARLRCSPMKGHSHVYWYRQLPEEGLKFMVYLQKENIIDESGMPKERFSAEFPKEGPSILRIQQVVRGDSAAYFCASSRPGQGGKTEAFFGQGTRLTVV.

The rearrangement links TRBV6-5 to TRBJ1-1; D not resolved. This CDR3 spans 13 amino acids. V was trimmed by 6 bases and J by 0 bases, leaving 8 bases between them. Looked up from germline, CDR1 is MNHEY and CDR2 is SVGAGI. CDR3 coding DNA: TGTGCCAGCAGAAGGACGGTGAACACTGAAGCTTTCTTT. This encodes CASRRTVNTEAFF.

The chain employs TRBV6-2 or TRBV6-3 and TRBJ2-1, with 8 bases lining up with TRBD1. Germline lookup yields CDR1 MNHEY and CDR2 SVGEGT. The trim removed 5 bases at V and 3 bases at J, leaving 6 bases unmatched. CDR3 length: 15 amino acids. CDR3 bases: TGTGCCAGCAGTGCGGCAGGGGGCCGCTACAATGAGCAGTTCTTC. It is translated as CASSAAGGRYNEQFF.

The chain employs TRBV11-1 and TRBJ1-6; D ambiguous. V was clipped by 2 bases and J by 3 bases, with 8 bases between them. The CDR3 runs to 15 residues. Germline CDR1 is SGHAT and CDR2 is FQDESV (reference sequence). The CDR3 sequence is CASSLPGNYNSPLHF. The CDR3 nucleotides read TGTGCCAGCAGCTTACCGGGCAACTATAATTCACCCCTCCACTTT.

This chain uses TRBV13 with TRBJ1-3; unclear D gene. V dropped 3 bases and J dropped 3 bases, with 15 bases sitting between them. The CDR3 covers 16 residues. Germline lookup yields CDR1 PRHDT and CDR2 FYEKMQ (reference sequence). The CDR3 sequence: CASSLGDREYGNTIYF. CDR3 coding DNA: TGTGCCAGCAGCTTGGGTGATAGGGAGTATGGAAACACCATATATTTT.

The V call is TRBV7-2, the J call TRBJ1-2; the match to TRBD1 covers 8 bases. Unmatched junction bases numbered 6, after V lost 5 bases and J lost 4 bases. Germline CDR1 reads SGHTA; CDR2 reads FQGNSA. The CDR3 loop spans 14 amino acids. The CDR3 DNA follows: TGTGCCAGCAGCCCCCGGACAGGGTTCTATGGCTACACCTTC. It codes for CASSPRTGFYGYTF.

The V and J genes are TRBV30 and TRBJ1-2; 7 positions agree with TRBD1. Losses at the gene ends were 5 bases for V and 5 bases for J; bases not matched to a gene: 11. CDR3 length equals 14 residues. The germline gives CDR1 GTSNPN, CDR2 SVGIG (reference sequence). The CDR3 coding sequence is TGTGCCTGGGAGAGGGACAGCCTGACATATGGCTACACCTTC. The encoded protein is CAWERDSLTYGYTF.

V gene TRBV6-5 combines with J gene TRBJ2-3, with D possibly TRBD2 on 5 matching bases. The length of the CDR3 is 14 residues. The V end lost 0 bases, the J end lost 4 bases, and 8 bases lay between the germline ends. Germline-derived CDR1 and CDR2 are MNHEY and SVGAGI. CDR3 residues: CASSYSLGADTQYF. The CDR3 DNA sequence: TGTGCCAGCAGTTACTCTTTGGGAGCAGATACGCAGTATTTT.

V usage is TRBV9 and J usage is TRBJ2-3; 7 bases fit TRBD2. The CDR3 sequence is 16 residues long. The trim removed 0 bases at V and 2 bases at J, leaving 6 bases unmatched. Germline V gene data show CDR1 as SGDLS and CDR2 as YYNGEE. The CDR3: CASSVDPGGYTDTQYF. The CDR3 coding sequence is TGTGCCAGCAGCGTAGATCCCGGGGGGTACACAGATACGCAGTATTTT.

This chain links TRBV29-1 with TRBJ2-2, with D maybe TRBD2 (5 bases). V was clipped by 4 bases and J by 7 bases, with 10 bases between them. CDR1 and CDR2 from the germline V gene are SQVTM and ANQGSEA. There are 12 residues in the CDR3. The CDR3 DNA sequence: TGCAGCGTTGGCGGGCTTGACGGGGAGCTGTTTTTT. Protein sequence: CSVGGLDGELFF.

The genes are TRBV19 and TRBJ1-1, with TRBD1 identical over 7 bases. Germline-derived CDR1 and CDR2 are LNHDA and SQIVND (reference sequence). The CDR3 runs to 16 residues. The V gene end was trimmed by 4 bases and the J gene end by 7 bases; junction bases not matched to a gene: 15. CDR3 in DNA: TGTGCCAGTAGTACCCTATCAGACAGGGAACGTGGTGAAGCTTTCTTT. Amino acid sequence: CASSTLSDRERGEAFF. The entire variable domain, with the rest obtained from reference TRBV19 and TRBJ1-1, is as follows: DGGITQSPKYLFRKEGQNVTLSCEQNLNHDAMYWYRQDPGQGLRLIYYSQIVNDFQKGDIAEGYSVSREKKESFPLTVTSAQKNPTAFYLCASSTLSDRERGEAFFGQGTRLTVV.

The chain carries TRBV3-1 (or the pseudogene TRBV3-2) and TRBJ1-6; weak D call: TRBD1 (6 bases). Trimming removed 4 bases from V and 11 bases from J, with 18 bases in between. CDR1 and CDR2 (germline): LGHDT, YNNKEL (reference sequence). The CDR3 loop spans 15 amino acids. The CDR3 coding sequence is TGTGCCAGCAGCCCTGGCGGGGGCCCATGGCCACCCCTCCACTTT. Its protein is CASSPGGGPWPPLHF.

This clone was seen just once. The J gene is TRBJ1-3, the V gene TRBV6-5, with D uncertain. V was pared by 2 bases and J by 4 bases, with 15 bases between. The CDR3 runs 16 residues. Germline V gives CDR1 MNHEY, CDR2 SVGAGI. The CDR3, as DNA: TGTGCCAGCAGTTACGGTCGAGGGTCGGGAGGAAACACCATATATTTT. Its protein product is CASSYGRGSGGNTIYF.

CDR3 sequence (DNA): TGTGCCAGCAGTGAAGTTGGAAGGGCAGACTATGGCTACACCTTC. Its translation is CASSEVGRADYGYTF. The V call is TRBV6-1, the J call TRBJ1-2; unclear D gene. V gave up 1 base and J gave up 3 bases, with 12 bases separating them. This CDR3 region has 15 residues. Germline CDR1 and CDR2: MNHNS and SASEGT.

V is TRBV29-1 and J is TRBJ2-1; 8 bases are a match to TRBD2. Germline V gene sequence: CDR1 SQVTM, CDR2 ANQGSEA. CDR3 length equals 13 residues. The CDR3 is CTALSGNYNEQFF. Here the CDR3 DNA reads TGCACCGCCCTTAGCGGGAACTACAATGAGCAGTTCTTC.

This clone was detected only once. The chain links TRBV4-2 to TRBJ1-4; D is unresolved. The CDR3 extends over 13 amino acids. Trimming cost V 1 base and J 6 bases, with 6 bases left between them. Looked up from germline, CDR1 is LGHNA and CDR2 is YNFKEQ. DNA for the CDR3: TGTGCCAGCAGCCAAGGGAGTTATGAAAAACTGTTTTTT. Its translation: CASSQGSYEKLFF.

V gene TRBV10-3 combines with J gene TRBJ2-5, with D unclear. Trimming took off 7 bases at V and 1 base at J, with 10 bases between the two ends. There are 13 residues in the CDR3. Germline CDR1 and CDR2: ENHRY and SYGVKD. CDR3 loop: CAIKVPSQETQYF. The CDR3 DNA follows: TGTGCCATCAAAGTCCCTAGCCAAGAGACCCAGTACTTC.

In DNA form, the CDR3 reads TGTGCCAGCAGCCAAGTTTCCGTCACTGAAGCTTTCTTT. It specifies CASSQVSVTEAFF. The genes are TRBV3-1 (or the pseudogene TRBV3-2) and TRBJ1-1, with D unresolved. CDR1 and CDR2 from the germline V gene are LGHDT and YNNKEL (reference sequence). V was clipped by 1 base and J by 4 bases, with 7 bases between them. The CDR3 loop spans 13 amino acids.

This chain links TRBV3-1 (or the pseudogene TRBV3-2) with TRBJ1-2; D not certain. This CDR3 comprises 13 residues. Germline V gene data show CDR1 as LGHDT and CDR2 as YNNKEL (reference sequence). Trimming removed 3 bases at V and 4 bases at J, with 9 bases between. CDR3 amino acids: CASSHAQPYGYTF. The DNA for the CDR3 is TGTGCCAGCAGCCACGCACAGCCCTATGGCTACACCTTC.